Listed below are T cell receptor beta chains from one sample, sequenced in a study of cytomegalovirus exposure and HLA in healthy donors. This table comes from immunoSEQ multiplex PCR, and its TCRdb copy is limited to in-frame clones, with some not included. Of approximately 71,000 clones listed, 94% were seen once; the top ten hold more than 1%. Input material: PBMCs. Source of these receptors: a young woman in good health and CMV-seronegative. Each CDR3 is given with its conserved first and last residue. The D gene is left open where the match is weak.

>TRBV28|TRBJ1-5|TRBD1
CASSLSGTGGNQPQHF
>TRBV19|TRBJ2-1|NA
CASSPDFNEQFF
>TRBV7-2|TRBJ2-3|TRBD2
CASSFGLAADTQYF
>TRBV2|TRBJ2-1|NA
CASSGALAGRNNEQFF
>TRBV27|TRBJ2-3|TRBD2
CASSLVLSGGLPDTQYF
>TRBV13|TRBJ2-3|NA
CASSQAGLKPDTQYF
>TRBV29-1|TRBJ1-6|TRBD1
CSVQTGGDSPLHF
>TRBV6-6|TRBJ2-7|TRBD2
CASSDRDYAYEQYF
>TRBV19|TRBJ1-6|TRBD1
CASSIPGQLSFNSPLHF
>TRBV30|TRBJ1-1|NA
CAWSGVRGRTEAFF
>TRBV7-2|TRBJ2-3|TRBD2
CASSRLAGGPKDTQYF
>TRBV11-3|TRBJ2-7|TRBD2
CASSLGRGGYEQYF
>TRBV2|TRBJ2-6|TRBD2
CASSDGGARANVLTF
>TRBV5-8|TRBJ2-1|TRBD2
CASSLEATSGIEQFF
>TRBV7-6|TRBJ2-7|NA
CASSQDNYEQYF
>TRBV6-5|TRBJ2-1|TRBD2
CASSYSSGGPYNEQFF
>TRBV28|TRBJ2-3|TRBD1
CASSLGTGDTDTQYF
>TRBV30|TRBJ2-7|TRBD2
CAWSSGTRSSYEQYF
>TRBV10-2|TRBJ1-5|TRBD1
CASSAAGGFLQPQHF
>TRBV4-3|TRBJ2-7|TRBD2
CASSQARVAGVLYEQYF
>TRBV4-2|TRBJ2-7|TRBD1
CASSPDRVNEQYF
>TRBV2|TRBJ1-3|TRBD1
CASIEARGRGNTIYF
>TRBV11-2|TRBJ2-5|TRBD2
CASSFLAGGETQYF
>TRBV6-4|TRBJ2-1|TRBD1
CASSLDRGASNEQFF
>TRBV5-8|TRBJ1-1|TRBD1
CASRNDRGVQGAFF
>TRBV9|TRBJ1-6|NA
CASSALGGGGSPLHF
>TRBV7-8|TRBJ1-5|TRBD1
CASRRGTGMSGNQPQHF
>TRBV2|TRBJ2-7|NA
CASSSGQIYEQYF
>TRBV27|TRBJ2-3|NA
CASSLYGYGVTDTQYF
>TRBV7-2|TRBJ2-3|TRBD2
CASSLEGLAGDTQYF
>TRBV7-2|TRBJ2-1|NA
CASSLGANEQFF
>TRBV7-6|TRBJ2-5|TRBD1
CASSLYLARQGRETQYF
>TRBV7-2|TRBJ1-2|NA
CASSLGIGENYGYTF
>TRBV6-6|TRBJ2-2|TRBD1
CASSSGQASGTGELFF
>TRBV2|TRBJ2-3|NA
CASSKRGGMTDTQYF
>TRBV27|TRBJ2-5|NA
CASSSIGSGQETQYF
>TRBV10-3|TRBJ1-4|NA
CAISVQGNEKLFF
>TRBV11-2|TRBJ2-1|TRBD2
CASSLTPAGGVGNEQFF
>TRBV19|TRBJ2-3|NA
CASSIGPTDTQYF
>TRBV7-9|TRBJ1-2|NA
CASSVPGNPPNYGYTF
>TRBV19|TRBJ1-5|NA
CASSGSNQPQHF
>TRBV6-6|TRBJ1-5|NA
CATGINQPQHF
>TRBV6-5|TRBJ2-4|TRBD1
CASSYLKDRVKNIQYF
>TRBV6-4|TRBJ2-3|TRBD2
CASSTHSGGTDTQYF
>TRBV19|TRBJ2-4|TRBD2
CASRLAGEDIQYF
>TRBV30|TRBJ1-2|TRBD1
CAWSVLGQGPNYGYTF
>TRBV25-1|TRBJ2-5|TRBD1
CASETGPQETQYF
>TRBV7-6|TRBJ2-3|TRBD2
CASSPLAGGTDTQYF
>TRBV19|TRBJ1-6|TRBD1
CASTPTGGRSPLHF
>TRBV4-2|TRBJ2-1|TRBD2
CASSHGGGVLPEQFF
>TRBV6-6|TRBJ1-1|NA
CASDKRGPNTEAFF
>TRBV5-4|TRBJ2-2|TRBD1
CASSLTGGNTGELFF
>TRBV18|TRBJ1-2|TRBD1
CASSQSGTDNYGYTF
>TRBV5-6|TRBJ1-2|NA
CASSSRDSTNYGYTF
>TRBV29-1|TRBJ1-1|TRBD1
CSVEDTGGSTEAFF
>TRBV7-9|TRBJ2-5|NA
CASSHPGSRETQYF
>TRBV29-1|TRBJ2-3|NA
CSVDRTDTQYF
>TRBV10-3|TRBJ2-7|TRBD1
CASGQGSYEQYF
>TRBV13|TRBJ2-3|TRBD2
CASSLRGGRDTQYF